This record covers a single TCR beta chain. The CDR3 has 15 residues. Germline CDR1 SQVTM, CDR2 ANQGSEA. Trimming took 6 bases from V and 8 from J; bases not matched to a gene: 15. Cohort assignment relied on participant-reported clinical history. This sample stems from a study of blood T cell repertoires in COVID-19. Per the authors' pipeline: Estimated nucleated cell counts came from reference gene primer amplification. Repertoires were generated with immunoSEQ multiplex PCR, while TCRdb's copy carries only in-frame clones and drops some. V and J calls and clone size are those listed in that table; D and trimming were worked out from the DNA. The table includes about 200,000 clones, under 90% detected once.

The sequenced material came from PBMCs or T cells enriched from blood (not recorded which). V and J are TRBV29-1 and TRBJ1-4; TRBD1 matches 7 bases. This receptor was identified in a woman aged 25 to 45 with acute COVID-19. The CDR3 is CSVAVAGQMREKLFF. The CDR3 coding sequence is TGCAGCGTGGCCGTCGCGGGACAGATGCGAGAAAAACTGTTTTTT.